This TCR beta chain is drawn from a study of T cells in localized non-small cell lung cancer. Points from the study as a whole: Appearing in adjacent lung were a median approximately 60 of the top 100 tumor clones. Among blood samples, higher T cell density accompanied longer overall survival.

V lost 7 bases and J lost 4; bases outside the gene matches: 2. Germline V CDR1 and CDR2: MNHEY, SVGAGI. This CDR3 comprises 12 residues. Some clones are missing from TCRdb's copy, which holds only in-frame ones; the method was immunoSEQ multiplex PCR. Altogether around 26,000 clones are present, 81% being singletons, with the ten largest covering 9.6%. As for this clone: Antigen: not known.

This receptor was taken from a man aged 35 to 69 with stage III squamous cell lung carcinoma. The V and J genes are TRBV6-5 and TRBJ1-2, with TRBD1 matching 8 bases. The sample in question was peripheral blood, obtained before any cancer treatment. The CDR3 reads CASKDRAYGYTF. The CDR3 DNA reads TGTGCCAGCAAGGACAGGGCCTATGGCTACACCTTC.